This T cell receptor beta chain was identified during a study of T cell repertoires in cytomegalovirus infection. Study-level information: Public TCR beta signatures indicated both CMV infection and matching HLA type.

Germline CDR1 reads MNHNS; CDR2 reads SASEGT. The length of the CDR3 is 15 residues. V dropped 5 bases and J dropped 1 base, with 14 bases sitting between them. From the reads, TCRdb called clonotypes with MiXCR, one entry per CDR3 protein. The sample contains 97,000 or so distinct CDR3 sequences, 16% of which appear only once. The source material was PBMCs. This sequence joins TRBV6-1 and TRBJ2-5, with no clear D. This clonotype was obtained from a human donor in good health (CMV status not recorded). Some clones in this sample may be carry-over from other donors' samples. The CDR3 DNA is TGTGCCAGCAGTCCTCATCCCGACGGCCAAGAGACCCAGTACTTC. Amino acids: CASSPHPDGQETQYF.